The 30 T cell receptor beta chains below come from one sample, sequenced in a study of cytomegalovirus exposure and HLA in healthy donors. The study ran its PCR with 60 Vbeta and 13 Jbeta primers. Sequencing used immunoSEQ multiplex PCR; TCRdb keeps in-frame clones, though not all of them. The data contain about 130,000 clones, around 77% of them singletons. Sample: PBMCs. The receptors were sampled from a male donor in good health and CMV-seropositive.

This chain uses TRBV9 with TRBJ2-1; no clear D gene. The CDR3 has 12 amino acids. The germline V gene encodes CDR1 SGDLS and CDR2 YYNGEE. V lost 0 bases to trimming and J lost 6 bases, with 4 bases between them. The CDR3 bases are TGTGCCAGCAGCGTAGAGCTCAATGAGCAGTTCTTC. Residues: CASSVELNEQFF.

This chain joins TRBV6-1 and TRBJ1-5; 7 bases agree with TRBD1. Germline CDR1 MNHNS, CDR2 SASEGT. The length of the CDR3 is 13 residues. Germline trimming cut 7 bases from V and 6 bases from J; bases unmatched to any gene: 6. CDR3 sequence: CASTVTGSQPQHF. The CDR3 bases are TGTGCCAGCACCGTGACAGGGAGTCAGCCCCAGCATTTT.

The chain couples TRBV4-2 to TRBJ2-1; possible D gene TRBD1, 5 bases. The V gene lost 0 bases and the J gene lost 9 bases, with 15 bases spanning the gap. The germline CDR1 and CDR2 sequences are LGHNA and YNFKEQ. There are 15 residues in the CDR3. The CDR3, as DNA: TGTGCCAGCAGCCAAGATCGGGCTAGTCAGGGTGAGCAGTTCTTC. Translated, it gives CASSQDRASQGEQFF.

This chain links TRBV30 with TRBJ1-5; D may be TRBD1 (5 bases). The ends were cut back, 4 bases at V and 0 bases at J, with 10 bases in the middle. This CDR3 has 14 amino acids. The germline V gene encodes CDR1 GTSNPN and CDR2 SVGIG (reference sequence). The CDR3 bases are TGTGCCTGGAATCCCGGGGGTAGCAATCAGCCCCAGCATTTT. This codes for CAWNPGGSNQPQHF.

V gene TRBV2 combines with J gene TRBJ2-3, with D tentatively TRBD1 (5 bases). Germline-derived CDR1 and CDR2 are SNHLY and FYNNEI. The CDR3 runs 13 residues. Trimming shortened V by 5 bases and J by 6 bases, and 12 bases separated the two germline ends. CDR3 DNA: TGTGCCAGCAGTCCAGGGAATGTGGATACGCAGTATTTT. It translates to CASSPGNVDTQYF.

The J gene is TRBJ1-6, the V gene TRBV7-9; D perhaps matches TRBD1 (5 bases). Per germline, CDR1 SEHNR and CDR2 FQNEAQ (reference sequence). The CDR3 length is 16 residues. The CDR3 coding sequence is TGTTCCGTATATAGGGACTCCTACCAGCGGACCGAACCCCTCCACTTT. As protein: CSVYRDSYQRTEPLHF. Full variable domain (missing parts from reference TRBV7-9 and TRBJ1-6): DTGVSQNPRHKITKRGQNVTFRCDPISEHNRLYWYRQTLGQGPEFLTYFQNEAQLEKSRLLSDRFSAERPKGSFSTLEIQRTEQGDSAMYLCSVYRDSYQRTEPLHFGNGTRLTVT.

There are a few counts of this clone. The rearrangement links TRBV2 to TRBJ1-2; TRBD1 aligns across 9 bases. Germline V CDR1 and CDR2: SNHLY, FYNNEI. The trim removed 10 bases at V and 4 bases at J, leaving 10 bases unmatched. The CDR3 has 14 amino acids. The CDR3 DNA follows: TGTGCCACCAGGGGGACAGGGACCCTCTATGGCTACACCTTC. Protein: CATRGTGTLYGYTF.

The chain is built from TRBV5-5 and TRBJ2-1; maybe TRBD2 (6 bases). The CDR3 is 17 amino acids. Looked up from germline, CDR1 is SGHKS and CDR2 is YYEKEE (reference sequence). Deletions cut 5 bases from V and 0 bases from J, with 18 bases between. In DNA, the CDR3 is TGTGCCAGCAGGTCGTCCGGGGTAGCGGTCTCCTACAATGAGCAGTTCTTC. Protein sequence: CASRSSGVAVSYNEQFF.

Comment on this clone: The same CDR3 is also encoded by other DNA sequences in this sample. The chain couples TRBV6-5 to TRBJ2-2; 7 bases align to TRBD2. CDR1 and CDR2 (germline): MNHEY, SVGAGI. The trim removed 4 bases at V and 6 bases at J, leaving 8 bases unmatched. The CDR3 sequence is 15 residues long. CDR3 in amino acids: CASSWTSGGSGELFF. The CDR3 region has the DNA TGTGCCAGCAGTTGGACTAGTGGGGGTTCCGGGGAGCTGTTTTTT.

The chain recombines TRBV5-4 with TRBJ2-3, with 7 bases identical to TRBD2. Unmatched junction bases numbered 4, after V lost 4 bases and J lost 5 bases. The CDR3 contains 13 residues. Per the germline V gene, CDR1 is SGHNT and CDR2 is YYREEE (reference sequence). The CDR3: CASSNGLVDTQYF. The CDR3 DNA is TGTGCCAGCAGCAACGGACTAGTAGATACGCAGTATTTT.

In regard to this clone: Germline and junction disagree at one end, which may indicate a read error. V gene TRBV5-1 combines with J gene TRBJ2-3, with a possible D match to TRBD2 (5 bases). The CDR3 consists of 14 residues. In germline, CDR1 is SGHRS, CDR2 YFSETQ. In DNA, the CDR3 is TGCGCCAGCAGCTTGTTATCTAGCACAGATACACAGTATTTT. Its translation: CASSLLSSTDTQYF.

This sequence joins TRBV7-9 and TRBJ2-1, with a weak D call TRBD1 (5 bases). V shed 5 bases and J shed 8 bases, with 22 bases lying between them. Germline V gives CDR1 SEHNR, CDR2 FQNEAQ (reference sequence). The CDR3 is 16 amino acids. CDR3 protein: CASSPSLRQRSDEQFF. As DNA, the CDR3 is TGTGCCAGCAGCCCCTCATTGAGACAGCGATCGGATGAGCAGTTCTTC.

The rearrangement joins TRBV6-1 to TRBJ1-1, with 8 bases lining up with TRBD1. The CDR3 runs 13 residues. Germline V CDR1 and CDR2: MNHNS, SASEGT. V was clipped by 5 bases and J by 6 bases; unmatched bases: 5. CDR3 sequence (DNA): TGTGCCAGCAGTCCGCCAGGGGGCTCTGAAGCTTTCTTT. This gives the protein CASSPPGGSEAFF.

The chain is built from TRBV25-1 and TRBJ2-1; possible D gene TRBD1, 6 bases. The V end was cut by 3 bases, the J end by 1 base, with 19 bases between. The CDR3 runs 18 residues. The germline V gene has CDR1 MGHDK and CDR2 SYGVNS. CDR3 amino acids: CASSDSQGRGGSYNEQFF. The CDR3 DNA reads TGTGCCAGCAGTGACAGCCAGGGCAGGGGCGGATCCTACAATGAGCAGTTCTTC.

As concerns this clone: Germline is not matched at one junction end, which may reflect a read error. The chain links TRBV18 to TRBJ1-1; TRBD1 is a possible D gene (6 bases). The CDR3 runs 15 residues. Germline-derived CDR1 and CDR2 are KGHSH and LQKENI. The chain's CDR3 is CASSPSRQGNPEAFF. The CDR3 DNA reads TGTGCCAGCTCACCTAGTAGGCAGGGGAACCCTGAAGCTTTCTTT.

There are a few counts of this clone. The chain carries TRBV30 and TRBJ1-1, with D possibly TRBD1 on 5 matching bases. Trimming shortened V by 3 bases and J by 5 bases, and 16 bases separated the two germline ends. Germline CDR1 reads GTSNPN; CDR2 reads SVGIG (reference sequence). The length of the CDR3 is 14 residues. The CDR3 DNA follows: TGTGCCTGGAGGCTTGGAGGGGTAATTACTGAAGCTTTCTTT. Amino acid sequence: CAWRLGGVITEAFF.

The genes are TRBV7-8 and TRBJ2-7; D is perhaps TRBD2 (5 bases). The V end was cut by 6 bases, the J end by 5 bases, with 20 bases between. Germline V gene lookup returns CDR1 SGHVS and CDR2 FQNEAQ. The CDR3 is 15 residues long. CDR3 protein: CASRPAVVEKDEQYF. The CDR3 region has the DNA TGTGCCAGCAGGCCAGCGGTGGTAGAAAAAGACGAGCAGTACTTC.

This clone was seen a few times. The rearrangement uses TRBV19 and TRBJ1-3, with 8 bases matching TRBD1. V lost 6 bases and J lost 0; bases outside the gene matches: 7. The CDR3 sequence is 16 residues long. CDR1 and CDR2 from the germline V gene are LNHDA and SQIVND (reference sequence). The CDR3 protein is CASSPIQGGSGNTIYF. In DNA, the CDR3 is TGTGCCAGTAGCCCAATACAGGGGGGCTCTGGAAACACCATATATTTT.

This clone came up a few times. V usage is TRBV9 and J usage is TRBJ2-7; 8 bases map to TRBD1. J lost 2 bases, V lost 7 bases, and 8 bases had no gene match. The V gene's germline CDR1 is SGDLS and CDR2 YYNGEE. The CDR3 consists of 14 residues. The CDR3 loop reads CASSPRDRPYEQYF. The DNA for the CDR3 is TGTGCCAGCTCACCGCGGGACAGGCCCTACGAGCAGTACTTC.

The gene calls are TRBV11-2 and TRBJ2-3, with D perhaps TRBD1 (7 bases). This CDR3 is 16 amino acids long. V lost 3 bases, J lost 4 bases, and 17 bases lay in between. From germline, CDR1 is SGHAT and CDR2 FQNNGV. The CDR3 nucleotides read TGTGCCAGCAGCTTGGCGGAGGGGGCTGGGGCAGATACGCAGTATTTT. This translates into CASSLAEGAGADTQYF.

V usage is TRBV5-1 and J usage is TRBJ2-5; D gene uncertain. The J call could be wrong; TRBJ2-7 is a better fit for the DNA end. CDR1 is SGHRS, CDR2 YFSETQ, per germline. The CDR3 covers 16 residues. The DNA for the CDR3 is TGCGCCAGCAGCTTGGAATCTTCGAGTATTATCTACGAGCAGTACTTC. This translates into CASSLESSSIIYEQYF.

The chain is built from TRBV13 and TRBJ2-5; 7 bases map to TRBD2. The J segment lost 4 bases and the V segment lost 5 bases, leaving 7 bases of the junction unmatched. The germline V gene encodes CDR1 PRHDT and CDR2 FYEKMQ (reference sequence). CDR3 size: 14 residues. The CDR3 loop reads CASSPGRVAETQYF. The CDR3 nucleotides read TGTGCCAGCAGCCCAGGGAGGGTGGCAGAGACCCAGTACTTC. The variable domain in full, with the rest retrieved from reference TRBV13 and TRBJ2-5, is AAGVIQSPRHLIKEKRETATLKCYPIPRHDTVYWYQQGPGQDPQFLISFYEKMQSDKGSIPDRFSAQQFSDYHSELNMSSLELGDSALYFCASSPGRVAETQYFGPGTRLLVL.

This clone was counted a few times. J is TRBJ2-2 and V is TRBV7-9, with D tentatively TRBD1 (5 bases). With 3 bases removed from V and 4 bases from J, the gap between germline ends came to 9 bases. Germline V CDR1 and CDR2: SEHNR, FQNEAQ (reference sequence). The CDR3 runs to 14 residues. This CDR3 reads CASSLSGSTGELFF. CDR3 DNA sequence: TGTGCCAGCAGCTTGTCAGGGTCCACCGGGGAGCTGTTTTTT. Looking up the rest from reference TRBV7-9 and TRBJ2-2 gives the full variable domain: DTGVSQNPRHKITKRGQNVTFRCDPISEHNRLYWYRQTLGQGPEFLTYFQNEAQLEKSRLLSDRFSAERPKGSFSTLEIQRTEQGDSAMYLCASSLSGSTGELFFGEGSRLTVL.

The chain employs TRBV28 and TRBJ2-5; D may be TRBD1 (5 bases). The J call may be wrong; the DNA end is better matched by TRBJ2-7. CDR1 is MDHEN and CDR2 is SYDVKM in the germline V gene. The CDR3 runs 12 residues. In DNA form, the CDR3 reads TGTGCCAGCAAGCAGGGTCCCTACGAGCAGTACTTC. Protein sequence: CASKQGPYEQYF.

This clone has only a few counts. The gene calls are TRBV28 and TRBJ1-2; 9 positions match TRBD1. CDR1 and CDR2 (germline): MDHEN, SYDVKM. The CDR3 has 15 residues. The V gene end was trimmed by 2 bases and the J gene end by 2 bases; junction bases not matched to a gene: 3. The DNA of the CDR3 is TGTGCCAGCAGTTTACAAGACAGGGGGAACTATGGCTACACCTTC. The encoded protein is CASSLQDRGNYGYTF.

The V call is TRBV7-9, the J call TRBJ1-5, with 12 bases identical to TRBD1. This CDR3 spans 14 amino acids. CDR1 and CDR2 (germline): SEHNR, FQNEAQ (reference sequence). V lost 2 bases, J lost 11 bases, and 4 bases stayed unmatched. The CDR3 nucleotides read TGTGCCAGCAGCTTACCGGGACAGGGGGCGGCCCAGCATTTT. Protein sequence: CASSLPGQGAAQHF.

The chain recombines TRBV5-1 with TRBJ1-4, with D possibly TRBD1 on 6 matching bases. Germline lookup yields CDR1 SGHRS and CDR2 YFSETQ. Trimming removed 3 bases from V and 6 bases from J, with 12 bases in between. The CDR3 sequence is 14 residues long. CDR3 sequence: CASSWGQGDEKLFF. As DNA, the CDR3 is TGCGCCAGCAGCTGGGGGCAGGGTGATGAAAAACTGTTTTTT.

This clone was detected once. The CDR3: CASSLDSSSYNEQFF. The CDR3 nucleotides read TGTGCCAGCAGCCTAGACTCTAGCTCCTACAATGAGCAGTTCTTC. The V and J genes are TRBV7-2 and TRBJ2-1, with D unclear. Germline values: CDR1 SGHTA, CDR2 FQGNSA. CDR3 length equals 15 residues. V was trimmed by 5 bases and J by 0 bases, leaving 11 bases between them.

This clone was counted between two and nine times. The rearrangement links TRBV18 to TRBJ1-5; perhaps TRBD1 as D (6 bases). CDR1 and CDR2 from the germline V gene are KGHSH and LQKENI. This CDR3 has 13 residues. V was cut by 6 bases and J by 5 bases, with 11 bases left in between. The CDR3 sequence: CASSDHRDQPQHF. The CDR3 bases are TGTGCCAGCTCCGACCACAGGGATCAGCCCCAGCATTTT.

The rearrangement links TRBV6-1 to TRBJ2-7; tentatively, D is TRBD1 (6 bases). The CDR3 spans 13 residues. Germline CDR1 MNHNS, CDR2 SASEGT. V lost 6 bases, J lost 4 bases, and 13 bases lay in between. The CDR3 DNA sequence: TGTGCCAGCAGCGGTGGACAGTCATACGAGCAGTACTTC. This sequence encodes CASSGGQSYEQYF.